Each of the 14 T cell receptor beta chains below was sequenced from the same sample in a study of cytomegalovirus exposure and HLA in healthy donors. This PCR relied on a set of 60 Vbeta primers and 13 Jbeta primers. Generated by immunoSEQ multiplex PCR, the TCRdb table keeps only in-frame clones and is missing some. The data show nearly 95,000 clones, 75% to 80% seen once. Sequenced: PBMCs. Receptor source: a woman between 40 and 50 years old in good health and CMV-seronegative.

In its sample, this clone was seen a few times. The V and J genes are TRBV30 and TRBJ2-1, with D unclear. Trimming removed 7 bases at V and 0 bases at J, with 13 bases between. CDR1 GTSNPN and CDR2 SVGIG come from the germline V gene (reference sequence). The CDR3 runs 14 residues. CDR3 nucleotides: TGTGCCTCCCTTCCGCGGAACTCCTACAATGAGCAGTTCTTC. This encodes CASLPRNSYNEQFF. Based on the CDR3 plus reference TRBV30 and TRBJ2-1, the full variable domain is SQTIHQWPATLVQPVGSPLSLECTVEGTSNPNLYWYRQAAGRGLQLLFYSVGIGQISSEVPQNLSASRPQDRQFILSSKKLLLSDSGFYLCASLPRNSYNEQFFGPGTRLTVL.

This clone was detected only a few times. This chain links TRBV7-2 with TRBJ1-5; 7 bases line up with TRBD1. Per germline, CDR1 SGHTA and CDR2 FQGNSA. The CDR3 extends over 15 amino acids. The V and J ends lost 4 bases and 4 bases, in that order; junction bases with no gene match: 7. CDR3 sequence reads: CASSSPGGFNQPQHF. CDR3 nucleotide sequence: TGTGCCAGCAGCTCCCCAGGGGGTTTTAATCAGCCCCAGCATTTT.

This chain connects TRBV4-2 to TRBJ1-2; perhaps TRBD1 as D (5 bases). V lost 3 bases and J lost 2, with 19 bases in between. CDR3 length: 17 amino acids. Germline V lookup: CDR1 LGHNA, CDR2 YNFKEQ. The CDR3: CASSQVWDSDRNYGYTF. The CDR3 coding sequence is TGTGCCAGCAGCCAGGTATGGGACTCGGATAGGAACTATGGCTACACCTTC.

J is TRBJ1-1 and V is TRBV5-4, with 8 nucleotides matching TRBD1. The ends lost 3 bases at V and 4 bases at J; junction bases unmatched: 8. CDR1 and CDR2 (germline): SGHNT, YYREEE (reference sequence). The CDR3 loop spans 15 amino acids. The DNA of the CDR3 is TGTGCCAGCAGCTCCCGACAGGGGCGGACCACTGAAGCTTTCTTT. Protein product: CASSSRQGRTTEAFF.

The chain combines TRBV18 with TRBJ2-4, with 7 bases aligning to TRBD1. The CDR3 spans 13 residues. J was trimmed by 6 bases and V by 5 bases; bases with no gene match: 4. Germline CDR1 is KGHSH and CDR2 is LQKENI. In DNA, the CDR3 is TGTGCCAGCTCAGTGGGACAGTTAAACATTCAGTACTTC. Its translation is CASSVGQLNIQYF.

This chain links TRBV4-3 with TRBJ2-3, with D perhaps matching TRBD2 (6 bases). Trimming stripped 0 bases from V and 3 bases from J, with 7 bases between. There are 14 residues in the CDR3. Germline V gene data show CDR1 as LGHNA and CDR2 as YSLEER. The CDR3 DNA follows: TGCGCCAGCAGCCAAGATGGAGGGACAGATACGCAGTATTTT. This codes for CASSQDGGTDTQYF.

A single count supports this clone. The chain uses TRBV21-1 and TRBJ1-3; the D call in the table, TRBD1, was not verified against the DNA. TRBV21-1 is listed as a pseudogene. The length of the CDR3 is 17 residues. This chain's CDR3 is CASIAGTGISSGNTIYF. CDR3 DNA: TGTGCCAGTATTGCCGGGACAGGGATATCCTCTGGAAACACCATATATTTT.

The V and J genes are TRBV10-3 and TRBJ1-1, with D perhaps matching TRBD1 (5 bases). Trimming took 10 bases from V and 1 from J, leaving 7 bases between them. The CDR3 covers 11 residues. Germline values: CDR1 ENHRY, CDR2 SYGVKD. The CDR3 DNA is TGTGCCAGCGGGGGGAACACTGAAGCTTTCTTT. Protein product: CASGGNTEAFF.

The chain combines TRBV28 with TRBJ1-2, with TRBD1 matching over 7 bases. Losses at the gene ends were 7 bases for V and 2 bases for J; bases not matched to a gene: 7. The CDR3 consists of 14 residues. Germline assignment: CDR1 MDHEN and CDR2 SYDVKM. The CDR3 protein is CASIRDSLNYGYTF. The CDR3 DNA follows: TGTGCCAGCATCCGGGACAGTCTAAACTATGGCTACACCTTC.

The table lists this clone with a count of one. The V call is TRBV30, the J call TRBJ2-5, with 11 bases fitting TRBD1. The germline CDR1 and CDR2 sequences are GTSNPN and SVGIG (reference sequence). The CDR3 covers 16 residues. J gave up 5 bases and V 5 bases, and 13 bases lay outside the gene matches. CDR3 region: CAWAEGTGGAGETQYF. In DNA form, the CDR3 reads TGTGCCTGGGCTGAGGGGACAGGGGGAGCGGGGGAGACCCAGTACTTC.

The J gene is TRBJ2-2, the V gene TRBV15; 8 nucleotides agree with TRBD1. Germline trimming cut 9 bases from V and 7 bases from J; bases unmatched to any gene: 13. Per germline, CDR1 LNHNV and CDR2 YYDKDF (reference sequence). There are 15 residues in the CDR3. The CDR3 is CATRGGQGMFGELFF. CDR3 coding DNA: TGTGCCACTAGGGGCGGACAGGGAATGTTCGGGGAGCTGTTTTTT.

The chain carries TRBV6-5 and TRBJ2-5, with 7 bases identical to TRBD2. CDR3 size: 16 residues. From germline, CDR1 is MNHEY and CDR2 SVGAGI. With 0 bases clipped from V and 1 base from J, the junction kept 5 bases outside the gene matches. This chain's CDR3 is CASSYSLAGAQETQYF. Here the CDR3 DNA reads TGTGCCAGCAGTTACTCCCTGGCGGGAGCCCAAGAGACCCAGTACTTC.

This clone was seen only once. CDR3 region: CASSQDRGLSSTDTQYF. The CDR3 DNA is TGCGCCAGCAGCCAAGATAGGGGACTTTCTAGCACAGATACGCAGTATTTT. The rearrangement joins TRBV4-1 to TRBJ2-3, with D perhaps matching TRBD2 (6 bases). Trimming took 0 bases from V and 0 from J, leaving 13 bases between them. The CDR3 totals 17 residues. Germline V gene data show CDR1 as MGHRA and CDR2 as YSYEKL.

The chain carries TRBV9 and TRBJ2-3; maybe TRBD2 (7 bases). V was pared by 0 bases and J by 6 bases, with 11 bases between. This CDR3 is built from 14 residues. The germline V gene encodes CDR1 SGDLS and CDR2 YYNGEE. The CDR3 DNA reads TGTGCCAGCAGCGTAGCTGGGGGGGCGGATACGCAGTATTTT. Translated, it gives CASSVAGGADTQYF. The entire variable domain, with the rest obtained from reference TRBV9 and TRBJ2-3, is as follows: DSGVTQTPKHLITATGQRVTLRCSPRSGDLSVYWYQQSLDQGLQFLIQYYNGEERAKGNILERFSAQQFPDLHSELNLSSLELGDSALYFCASSVAGGADTQYFGPGTRLTVL.